The source of this T cell receptor beta chain is a study of technical replicates of blood from a handful of donors. This CDR3 has 17 residues. Per the germline V gene, CDR1 is WNHNN and CDR2 is SYGVQD (reference sequence). V lost 2 bases and J 2 bases, leaving 19 bases between the germline ends. The protocol was immunoSEQ multiplex PCR, while the TCRdb copy is restricted to in-frame clones and leaves out a portion. Of tens of thousands of clones in the sample, around nine tenths are singletons; the top ten hold around 0.41%. The sequenced material came from T cells isolated from PBMCs. This receptor was taken from a human donor in good health. This chain links TRBV10-1 with TRBJ2-7, with D tentatively TRBD2 (5 bases). CDR3 DNA sequence: TGCGCCAGCAGTGAGCTCGCCCTTCTGGAGGTAACCTACGAGCAGTACTTC. Residues: CASSELALLEVTYEQYF.